The source of this TCR beta chain is a study of technical replicates of blood from a few donors. This CDR3 contains 16 residues. Per the germline V gene, CDR1 is MGHRA and CDR2 is YSYEKL. Trimming took 0 bases from V and 2 from J; bases not matched to a gene: 4. Sequencing used immunoSEQ multiplex PCR; TCRdb keeps in-frame clones, though not all of them. The data show 79,000 or so clones, roughly nine tenths seen once. This clonotype was obtained from a human donor in good health. Sequenced: T cells isolated from PBMCs. The V call is TRBV4-1, the J call TRBJ2-7; TRBD2 matches at 10 bases. CDR3 sequence reads: CASSQDHSGRAYEQYF. The CDR3 DNA follows: TGCGCCAGCAGCCAAGATCACAGCGGGAGGGCCTACGAGCAGTACTTC.